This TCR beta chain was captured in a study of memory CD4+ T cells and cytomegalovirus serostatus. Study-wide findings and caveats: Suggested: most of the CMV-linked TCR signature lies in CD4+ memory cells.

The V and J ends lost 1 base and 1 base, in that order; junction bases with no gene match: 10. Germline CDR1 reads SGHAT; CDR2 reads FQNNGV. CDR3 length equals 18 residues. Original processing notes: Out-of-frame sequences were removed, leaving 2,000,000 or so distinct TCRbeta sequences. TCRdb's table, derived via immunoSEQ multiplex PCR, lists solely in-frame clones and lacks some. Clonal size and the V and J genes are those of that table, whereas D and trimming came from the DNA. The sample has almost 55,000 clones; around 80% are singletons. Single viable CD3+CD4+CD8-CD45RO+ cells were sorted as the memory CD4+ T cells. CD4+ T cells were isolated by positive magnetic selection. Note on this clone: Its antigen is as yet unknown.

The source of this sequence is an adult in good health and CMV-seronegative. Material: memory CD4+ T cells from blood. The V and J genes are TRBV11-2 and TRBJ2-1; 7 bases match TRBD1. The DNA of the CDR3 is TGTGCCAGCAGCTTAGCCTTTATTGTGGGACAGTCCTACAATGAGCAGTTCTTC. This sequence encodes CASSLAFIVGQSYNEQFF.